This T cell receptor (beta chain) was observed in a study of CD8 T cells in ankylosing spondylitis. CDR1 KGHDR and CDR2 SFDVKD come from the germline V gene. This CDR3 is 14 amino acids long. J lost 7 bases, V lost 10 bases, and 9 bases had no gene match. TCRdb reprocessed the 5' RACE reads with MiXCR, giving one entry per CDR3 protein. The data contain some 33,000 distinct CDR3 sequences, more than 13% of them singletons. The V and J genes are TRBV24-1 and TRBJ2-1; 10 positions agree with TRBD2. The sequence was obtained from a male donor with ankylosing spondylitis or in good health (not recorded which). Sequencing was done on a sample of blood. The chain's CDR3 is CATTASGSTNEQFF. Written as DNA, the CDR3 is TGTGCCACTACAGCTAGCGGGAGCACGAATGAGCAGTTCTTC.